The clone carrying this T cell receptor beta chain was detected many times. TCRdb analysed the PCR reads with MiXCR anew, one entry per CDR3 protein. The sample includes over 70,000 distinct CDR3 sequences, 51% of them seen just once. This entry is derived from a study of CDR3 diversity in severe acne. The germline gives CDR1 SNHLY, CDR2 FYNNEI. This CDR3 is built from 15 residues. V shed 2 bases and J shed 0 bases, with 8 bases lying between them. This receptor was identified in a male donor in good health, without acne. The sequenced sample consisted of blood. The rearrangement joins TRBV2 to TRBJ1-5; D is unresolved. This CDR3 is CASSEPLYSNQPQHF. The CDR3 region has the DNA TGTGCCAGCAGTGAACCCCTATATAGCAATCAGCCCCAGCATTTT. Drawing the rest from reference TRBV2 and TRBJ1-5, the complete variable domain is EPEVTQTPSHQVTQMGQEVILRCVPISNHLYFYWYRQILGQKVEFLVSFYNNEISEKSEIFDDQFSVERPDGSNFTLKIRSTKLEDSAMYFCASSEPLYSNQPQHFGDGTRLSIL.